A single sample gave rise to the 12 T cell receptor beta chains below, sequenced in a study of regulatory T cells in long-lasting Graves disease. Relying on iRepertoire HTBI primers and Arm-PCR of CDR3 regions, the team built TCR beta libraries. TCRdb itself ran the multiplex PCR reads through MiXCR, one entry per CDR3 protein. The table includes hundreds of thousands of distinct CDR3 sequences, around 15% detected once. The time point here: newly diagnosed GD, antithyroid drugs for less than 3 months. PBMCs provided the RNA from which the TCR library was made. The sample was also reused in another study, on T cells in Graves' hyperthyroidism and ophthalmopathy.

The source material was peripheral blood mononuclear cells (PBMCs), sampled at new diagnosis, from a patient treated with antithyroid drugs. These receptor sequences come from a woman aged 35-65 years with Graves disease.

The CDR3, as DNA: TGTGCCAGCAGCGTAAGTTGGAATTCACCCCTCCACTTT. Protein product: CASSVSWNSPLHF. The chain uses TRBV9 and TRBJ1-6, with D hard to call. The germline V gene encodes CDR1 SGDLS and CDR2 YYNGEE. V was clipped by 1 base and J by 7 bases, with 6 bases between them. The CDR3 is 13 amino acids.

As regards this clonotype: One base away lies a much larger clone, so this may be a sequencing read error. V usage is TRBV11-2 and J usage is TRBJ1-5, with D possibly TRBD1 on 5 matching bases. Between the trimmed V and J ends, which lost 5 bases and 11 bases, there was a span of 19 bases. The germline V gene encodes CDR1 SGHAT and CDR2 FQNNGV. This CDR3 has 14 residues. The DNA of the CDR3 is TGTGCCAGCAGCCCCCACGGGGGGAGCCAGTCCCAGCATTTT. As protein: CASSPHGGSQSQHF.

The gene calls are TRBV7-3 and TRBJ2-2, with 10 bases fitting TRBD1. Germline CDR1 reads SGHTA; CDR2 reads FQGTGA. Germline trimming cut 1 base from V and 7 bases from J; bases unmatched to any gene: 9. The CDR3 extends over 17 amino acids. The CDR3 loop reads CASSLKETGGRNGELFF. For the CDR3, the DNA is TGTGCCAGCAGCTTAAAAGAGACAGGGGGCCGGAACGGGGAGCTGTTTTTT.

This sequence joins TRBV3-1 and TRBJ1-6, with D unresolved. Trimming cost V 3 bases and J 7 bases, with 10 bases left between them. In germline, CDR1 is LGHDT, CDR2 YNNKEL (reference sequence). The CDR3 has 14 amino acids. Here the CDR3 reads CASSHVRINSPLHF. The DNA for the CDR3 is TGTGCCAGCAGCCACGTCAGGATAAATTCACCCCTCCACTTT.

The chain employs TRBV11-2 and TRBJ2-2; TRBD1 matches at 8 bases. Germline V CDR1 and CDR2: SGHAT, FQNNGV. The CDR3 covers 16 residues. J lost 0 bases, V lost 5 bases, and 5 bases had no gene match. The CDR3 coding sequence is TGTGCCAGCAGCCCCTGGACAGGGACGAACACCGGGGAGCTGTTTTTT. This translates into CASSPWTGTNTGELFF.

Comment on this clonotype: A much bigger clone sits one base away, suggesting this may be a read error. The chain carries TRBV3-1 and TRBJ2-5; 11 nucleotides align to TRBD2. The assigned J gene may be wrong: the sequence end matches TRBJ2-1 better. This CDR3 is 18 amino acids long. Germline V lookup: CDR1 LGHDT, CDR2 YNNKEL (reference sequence). CDR3 protein: CASSQRLAGGLYQETQFF. The CDR3 DNA reads as TGTGCCAGCAGCCAAAGGCTAGCGGGGGGCTTGTACCAAGAGACCCAGTTCTTC.

This clonotype was found many times. J is TRBJ1-1 and V is TRBV5-1; 10 bases are a match to TRBD1. CDR1 and CDR2 (germline): SGHRS, YFSETQ. The CDR3 is 16 residues long. The V segment lost 4 bases and the J segment 4 bases; nucleotides outside the gene matches: 10. In nucleotides, the CDR3 is TGCGCCAGCAGCGCGACAGGGGGCTTAGGCGTCACTGAAGCTTTCTTT. It codes for CASSATGGLGVTEAFF.

This clonotype was observed at least ten times. The chain is built from TRBV28 and TRBJ1-1; D unresolved. Trimming removed 6 bases from V and 6 bases from J, with 20 bases in between. The germline CDR1 and CDR2 sequences are MDHEN and SYDVKM. This CDR3 has 15 residues. The CDR3 DNA sequence: TGTGCCAGCAGCCCCTCCCCCGCACCCTGGTCTGAAGCTTTCTTT. Protein sequence: CASSPSPAPWSEAFF.

This clonotype was counted a few times. The gene calls are TRBV5-6 and TRBJ2-3; D gene unclear. CDR1 and CDR2 (germline): SGHDT, YYEEEE. The CDR3 is 14 amino acids. The V gene lost 2 bases and the J gene lost 0 bases, with 7 bases spanning the gap. This CDR3 is CASSFGDSTDTQYF. The CDR3 nucleotides read TGTGCCAGCAGCTTCGGTGACAGCACAGATACGCAGTATTTT.

This sequence joins TRBV28 and TRBJ2-7, with a tentative D call TRBD1 (5 bases). Germline-derived CDR1 and CDR2 are MDHEN and SYDVKM. Trimming cost V 6 bases and J 3 bases, with 9 bases left between them. This CDR3 has 12 residues. For the CDR3, the DNA is TGTGCCAGCAGCCTCGGACACTACGAGCAGTACTTC. Protein sequence: CASSLGHYEQYF.

The chain recombines TRBV6-1 with TRBJ1-2; no clear D gene. Germline-derived CDR1 and CDR2 are MNHNS and SASEGT. The CDR3 is made up of 12 amino acids. V shed 7 bases and J shed 5 bases, with 11 bases lying between them. CDR3 region: CASMTTGYGYTF. CDR3 sequence (DNA): TGTGCCAGCATGACTACGGGATATGGCTACACCTTC.

This clonotype was observed many times. V and J are TRBV12-3 or TRBV12-4 and TRBJ1-1, with D possibly TRBD1 on 5 matching bases. The CDR3 is 12 residues long. V was shortened by 6 bases and J by 5 bases, with 10 bases between the two germline ends. The CDR3 DNA reads as TGTGCCAGCAGCTCCAGGGTAACTGAAGCTTTCTTT. Amino acids: CASSSRVTEAFF.